This T cell receptor beta chain was captured in a study of response to subunit inactivated influenza vaccine. General study findings and limits: T cells newly recruited by each seasonal influenza vaccination are few, the authors suggested.

Trimming took 5 bases from V and 10 from J; bases not matched to a gene: 6. The CDR3 covers 13 residues. CDR1 is MNHNY, CDR2 SVGAGI, per germline (reference sequence). This clonotype was counted between two and nine times. Its antigen is still unknown. TCRdb ran MiXCR on the RT-PCR reads and lists one entry per CDR3 protein. The sample lists roughly 790,000 distinct CDR3 sequences, less than 25% occurring once. The sequences come from PBMCs from blood, collected 5 to 6 days after vaccination. This sequence was found in a man between 45 and 60 years old who received an inactivated influenza vaccine. This chain uses TRBV6-6 with TRBJ2-1; TRBD1 agrees at 9 bases. The CDR3 loop is CASSITGGGEQFF. In DNA form, the CDR3 reads TGTGCCAGCAGTATAACAGGGGGCGGCGAGCAGTTCTTC.